This T cell receptor (beta chain) was recovered during a study of blood T cell repertoires in COVID-19. Study-level information: Samples of COVID-19 (acute and convalescent) were obtained from the United States, Italy and Spain. Sample material is recorded as cDNA or gDNA derived from T cells, B-cell-depleted T cells, or PBMCs.

The germline V gene has CDR1 LNHNV and CDR2 YYDKDF (reference sequence). V dropped 8 bases and J dropped 7; count of bases not matched to a gene: 10. This CDR3 comprises 14 residues. In the study's own analysis: Nucleated cell number was recorded as an estimate derived from reference gene primer amplification. The protocol was immunoSEQ multiplex PCR, while the TCRdb copy is restricted to in-frame clones and leaves out a portion. The V and J calls and clone size are taken from that table; D and trimming were inferred from the DNA. Of around 190,000 clones in the sample, 88% were seen once. The chain couples TRBV15 to TRBJ1-2, with TRBD1 matching over 10 bases. The clonotype originates from a man aged 18-30 years with active or convalescent COVID-19. The specimen was peripheral blood. The CDR3 bases are TGTGCCACCGCCGGGACAGGGGTGCGCGGTGGCTACACCTTC. The encoded protein is CATAGTGVRGGYTF.